This is a list of T cell receptor beta chains from one sample in a study of shared clonotypes between healthy human individuals. Clones were read by immunoSEQ multiplex PCR, and TCRdb kept only the in-frame ones, dropping some. In the table there are around 510,000 clones, more than 95% of which are singletons. Sequencing was done on a sample of naive CD4+ T cells sorted from blood. The receptors were gathered from a woman in her twenties or thirties in good health. CDR3s include the opening cysteine and the closing phenylalanine or tryptophan. The D gene is left open where the match is weak. Not all rows give a size; the values are once, few, many and, for expanded clones, a class.

cdr3_length	j_call	d_call	clone_size	v_call	cdr3_aa	cdr3_nt
14	TRBJ2-7	NA	NA	TRBV18	CASSPGQDRYEQYF	TGTGCCAGCTCACCAGGGCAGGACCGCTACGAGCAGTACTTC
14	TRBJ2-7	NA	NA	TRBV30	CAWSVFGRPHEQYF	TGTGCCTGGAGTGTATTTGGACGGCCCCACGAGCAGTACTTC
13	TRBJ2-5	TRBD1	NA	TRBV18	CASSIQGAETQYF	TGTGCCAGCTCAATACAGGGGGCTGAGACCCAGTACTTC
15	TRBJ2-2	NA	NA	TRBV5-1	CASRRGTENTGELFF	TGCGCCAGCAGGAGGGGTACAGAGAACACCGGGGAGCTGTTTTTT
14	TRBJ2-7	NA	NA	TRBV21-1	CASISWTHLYEQYF	TGTGCCAGCATAAGTTGGACTCACCTCTACGAGCAGTACTTC
16	TRBJ2-6	NA	NA	TRBV27	CASSLEGGSGANVLTF	TGTGCCAGCAGCCTAGAGGGGGGATCTGGGGCCAACGTCCTGACTTTC
15	TRBJ2-5	NA	NA	TRBV29-1	CSVVSIRARGETQYF	TGCAGCGTTGTCTCGATCCGCGCGAGGGGAGAGACCCAGTACTTC
13	TRBJ1-2	NA	NA	TRBV7-8	CASSPRVNYGYTF	TGTGCCAGCAGCCCCCGGGTTAACTATGGCTACACCTTC
13	TRBJ1-1	NA	NA	TRBV29-1	CSVHGQENTEAFF	TGCAGCGTTCACGGTCAGGAGAACACTGAAGCTTTCTTT
12	TRBJ2-7	NA	NA	TRBV28	CASSFDSYEQYF	TGTGCCAGCAGTTTTGACTCCTACGAGCAGTACTTC
14	TRBJ2-2	NA	NA	TRBV21-1	CASSTPLETGELFF	TGTGCCAGCAGTACTCCTCTGGAGACCGGGGAGCTGTTTTTT
15	TRBJ2-2	NA	NA	TRBV27	CASSSGPSYTGELFF	TGTGCCAGCAGCTCCGGGCCCAGCTACACCGGGGAGCTGTTTTTT
13	TRBJ2-4	NA	NA	TRBV28	CASREGAKNIQYF	TGTGCCAGCAGGGAGGGGGCCAAAAACATTCAGTACTTC
16	TRBJ1-2	TRBD1	NA	TRBV28	CASSLLVKQGTYGYTF	TGTGCCAGCAGTTTATTAGTAAAACAGGGGACCTATGGCTACACCTTC
13	TRBJ2-1	TRBD2	NA	TRBV19	CASTEIAGVEQFF	TGTGCCAGTACAGAGATAGCGGGAGTTGAGCAGTTCTTC
15	TRBJ2-1	TRBD2	NA	TRBV5-1	CASSLGTSSYNEQFF	TGCGCCAGCAGCTTGGGGACTAGCTCCTACAATGAGCAGTTCTTC
14	TRBJ1-1	NA	few	TRBV5-1	CASSSGQSNTEAFF	TGCGCCAGCAGCTCAGGACAGTCGAACACTGAAGCTTTCTTT
15	TRBJ1-2	TRBD1	NA	TRBV19	CASRPVGQTNYGYTF	TGTGCCAGTAGACCAGTGGGACAGACTAACTATGGCTACACCTTC
13	TRBJ2-3	NA	NA	TRBV7-3	CASGTPRTDTQYF	TGTGCCAGCGGGACACCTCGCACAGATACGCAGTATTTT
17	TRBJ2-2	TRBD2	once	TRBV5-1	CASSFASGSYSTGELFF	TGCGCCAGCAGCTTCGCTAGCGGGAGTTATTCCACCGGGGAGCTGTTTTTT
13	TRBJ2-1	NA	NA	TRBV6-1	CASMMGVYNEQFF	TGTGCCAGCATGATGGGGGTGTACAATGAGCAGTTCTTC
14	TRBJ1-2	TRBD1	once	TRBV2	CASRGDREWYGYTF	TGTGCCAGCAGGGGGGACAGGGAATGGTATGGCTACACCTTC
14	TRBJ2-5	NA	once	TRBV10-1	CASSESAGRETQYF	TGCGCCAGCAGTGAGTCGGCCGGTAGAGAGACCCAGTACTTC
15	TRBJ2-1	NA	NA	TRBV2	CASSRDAGQYDEQFF	TGTGCCAGCAGTAGGGACGCGGGCCAGTATGATGAGCAGTTCTTC
15	TRBJ2-7	TRBD2	NA	TRBV28	CASRPIAGGAYEQYF	TGTGCCAGCAGACCTATAGCGGGTGGGGCCTACGAGCAGTACTTC
16	TRBJ1-1	TRBD1	once	TRBV19	CASSRGQGRVNTEAFF	TGTGCCAGTAGTAGAGGACAGGGGAGAGTGAACACTGAAGCTTTCTTT
16	TRBJ1-1	TRBD1	NA	TRBV29-1	CSATDRGLRPYTEAFF	TGCAGCGCTACCGACAGGGGGCTACGTCCGTACACTGAAGCTTTCTTT
14	TRBJ2-7	NA	NA	TRBV28	CASTTGSPSYEQYF	TGTGCCAGCACCACTGGCAGTCCATCCTACGAGCAGTACTTC
14	TRBJ2-7	TRBD2	NA	TRBV5-1	CASSSPGGQVEQYF	TGCGCCAGCAGCTCCCCGGGAGGGCAGGTCGAGCAGTACTTC
14	TRBJ1-4	NA	NA	TRBV5-1	CASSSSATNEKLFF	TGCGCCAGCAGCTCTAGTGCAACTAATGAAAAACTGTTTTTT
15	TRBJ2-3	NA	NA	TRBV5-1	CASSLGPEHTDTQYF	TGCGCCAGCAGCTTGGGACCAGAACATACAGATACGCAGTATTTT
15	TRBJ2-7	NA	once	TRBV27	CASSPQRTPGSEQYF	TGTGCCAGCAGCCCCCAGCGGACTCCAGGGTCCGAGCAGTACTTC
15	TRBJ1-5	TRBD1	NA	TRBV7-9	CASSQGQNSNQPQHF	TGTGCCAGCAGCCAGGGACAGAATAGCAATCAGCCCCAGCATTTT